This is a list of T cell receptor beta chains from one sample in a study of T cells after posttransplantation cyclophosphamide. TCRdb's copy holds only in-frame clones and misses some; the assay was immunoSEQ multiplex PCR. The repertoire holds about 31,000 clones, with around nine tenths as singletons. Source material: naive CD4+ T cells sorted from PBMCs. The source of these receptors is a woman aged 55-75 years in good health, CMV-negative, and a related stem cell transplant donor. CDR3s leave out the opening cysteine and the closing phenylalanine or tryptophan. Each record gives: V gene, clone size, D gene, CDR3 protein. A D gene is named only where the DNA matches it firmly. Some rows have no size entry. The others give once, few or many, or a class for an expanded clone.

TRBV9 - - ASSVGPNYNEQF
TRBV18 - TRBD1 ASSPATGTGVGYT
TRBV7-9 few - ASSSSGGAHYGYT
TRBV2 - - ASSDFTGTDTQY
TRBV28 - TRBD2 ASSSQTSGGYNEQF
TRBV19 few - ASSDGQQFTDTQY
TRBV14 - - ASSSGTSTDTQY
TRBV15 - TRBD1 ATSRTGVRTEAF
TRBV9 - TRBD1 ASSDRDRRFGSLH
TRBV28 - - ASSLPTELRSGNTIY
TRBV2 - - ASHQGTQGSYGYT
TRBV10-2 once - ASSLSHEQY
TRBV4-1 few - ASSLGQNEKLF
TRBV5-4 - - ASTTGLQETQY
TRBV7-3 - TRBD1 ASSLMGDRKF
TRBV27 - - ASTRRESTEAF
TRBV19 - - ASSMNRPNQPQH
TRBV5-1 - TRBD1 ASRWDSNSPLH
TRBV6-1 - - ASSERVKGVTDTQY
TRBV5-4 - TRBD1 ASSPPGRQGDGYT
TRBV9 - - ASSGSGGTDTQY
TRBV2 - - ASGKRASTDTQY
TRBV30 - - AWRVGAKTEAF
TRBV11-2 - TRBD2 ASSYWGGVGHNEQF
TRBV5-1 - TRBD2 ASSLARLLAGGLYNEQF
TRBV5-1 - TRBD1 ASSPRQGQETQY
TRBV7-2 - TRBD1 ASSLRGDRADYGYT
TRBV6-1 - TRBD1 AGRQGVETGELF
TRBV25-1 - TRBD2 ASSEYGGAGGQETQY
TRBV9 - TRBD1 ASSVGQGSETQY
TRBV19 once - ASRQRDSNQPQH
TRBV9 - - ASSSVLSYNEQF
TRBV7-3 once TRBD2 ASSLIAGGLSEQF
TRBV5-4 - TRBD2 ASSASREGDTQY
TRBV6-6 once TRBD2 ASSAILAGGTDTQY
TRBV7-8 - - ASSRSDYGYT
TRBV10-3 - - AIFSPRSLGNTIY
TRBV7-3 - - ASSVQGNYGYT
TRBV29-1 - - SVGKSSYEQY
TRBV5-1 few - ASSWGEGGEAF
TRBV6-6 - TRBD1 ASSWGTGPDTQY
TRBV7-3 - TRBD2 ASSLRKYRASGDNEQF
TRBV27 - - ASSLYGGDTEAF
TRBV30 - TRBD1 AWSRGQGAREQY